The present entry profiles one TCR beta chain with its context. The specificity of this receptor is unknown. Per-base qualities were not stored, and no clone one base away is much larger. The data were obtained in a study of blood T cell repertoires in COVID-19 (dated by TCRdb to about 2020). About the investigation overall: The collaborator samples originated in the United States, Italy and Spain and spanned the acute and convalescent phases of COVID-19. The samples were drawn from the first 160 participants of the ongoing ImmuneRACE study and from 1,254 subjects provided by 6 global collaborators. Sample metadata almost always included a de-identified subject ID, COVID-19 status, age in years and sex. The repertoires were made available in a free public database intended to serve as a resource for research on the immune response to SARS-CoV-2. Where available, HLA class I and class II types were taken from metadata supplied by the sample provider and were not determined by assay-based typing. The material from the prospective study consisted of cDNA or gDNA derived from T cells, B-cell-depleted T cells, or PBMCs. Deeply sampled blood TCRbeta repertoires from subjects exposed to, actively infected with, or recovered from COVID-19 were included in the dataset.

TCRbeta CDR3 regions were amplified from genomic DNA using the immunoSEQ Assay, a bias-controlled multiplex PCR. As for the authors' bioinformatics: The number of nucleated cells in each sample was estimated by amplification of reference gene primers within the assay. To quantify the absolute abundance of each unique TCRbeta CDR3 rearrangement, sequence reads were collapsed and filtered. Productive Simpson clonality was computed per sample as the square root of Simpson's diversity index over productive rearrangements. The immuneACCESS repertoire file appears here via TCRdb, limited to in-frame rearrangements. These files lack a portion of the clones; in checked studies, under half of the deficit traces to unresolved V genes, and the cause of the others is not known. V and J calls and clone size are copied from that table; D and trimming were computed from the DNA. For this sample the table gives hundreds of thousands of clones, of which about 80% were detected only once. Of the sample, 1.5% to 2% is held by the ten largest clones.

The germline V gene supplies CDR1 SGHTA and CDR2 FQGNSA. Spanning cysteine to phenylalanine, the CDR3 consists of 11 amino acids. Only the CDR3 DNA is retained, 33 bases long and in frame from the first base. Trimming costs V 5 bases and J 3 bases, and their ends lie 4 bases apart. Study-wide findings and limitations: Clinical and demographic metadata were provided uncurated, with the amount varying by source and participant.

The collaborating institutions used their own protocols to collect whole blood in K2EDTA tubes. For TCRbeta analysis, collaborators shipped samples as frozen whole blood, isolated PBMCs, or DNA extracted from either of those sample types. The sequence was collected from a woman of 80 years or more with acute or convalescent COVID-19. The chain links TRBV7-2 with TRBJ2-5; no D gene can be assigned with confidence. The sample consisted of peripheral blood. The sequence in DNA is TGTGCCAGCAGCCTAAAAGAGACCCAGTACTTC. The encoded protein is CASSLKETQYF.